This T cell receptor beta chain is from a study of blood T cell repertoires in COVID-19. About the study: The analysed material was cDNA or gDNA that came from T cells, B-cell-depleted T cells, or PBMCs.

Per the study methods: It was from reference gene primer amplification that nucleated cell counts were estimated. Repertoires were generated with immunoSEQ multiplex PCR, while TCRdb's copy carries only in-frame clones and drops some. V and J calls and clone size come straight from that table; D and trimming were deduced from the DNA. Counted here are about 250,000 clones, 87% occurring once; the ten biggest clones make up just over 2.5%. Everyone who took part was roughly 18 to 89 years old, and they came from 20 to 25 US areas. Participants were placed into cohorts based on the clinical history they reported. The clonotype was recovered from a woman between 25 and 40 years old with acute COVID-19. Sequenced input: PBMCs or T cells enriched from blood (not recorded which).

The DNA for the CDR3 is TGTGCCAGCAGTTTTCGTCAGGGGCAAGGCTACACCTTC. Translated, it gives CASSFRQGQGYTF. This chain connects TRBV12-3 or TRBV12-4 to TRBJ1-2; D perhaps matches TRBD1 (6 bases). This CDR3 region has 13 residues. Trimming pared 3 bases from V and 8 bases from J, leaving 13 bases between.